This is a list of T cell receptor beta chains from one sample in a study of blood T cell repertoires in COVID-19. Repertoires were generated with immunoSEQ multiplex PCR, while TCRdb's copy carries only in-frame clones and drops some. The sample shows a few hundred thousand clones, roughly 88% of them seen only once. Sequencing was performed on PBMCs or T cells enriched from blood (not recorded which). The receptors were sampled from a woman aged 40 to 55 who had been exposed to COVID-19. Each CDR3 is given with its conserved first and last residue. D genes are given only for firm matches. Size is stated for part of the rows, as once, few or many counts, or as a class when the clone is expanded.

d_gene | abundance | j_gene | v_gene | CDR3aa | CDR3nt
TRBD2 | . | TRBJ2-1 | TRBV4-2 | CASSHRLGTTFDNEQFF | TGTGCCAGCAGCCACCGACTCGGGACTACCTTCGACAATGAGCAGTTCTTC
. | . | TRBJ2-6 | TRBV7-6 | CASSVRFSGANVLTF | TGTGCCAGCAGCGTCAGGTTCTCTGGGGCCAACGTCCTGACTTTC
. | . | TRBJ2-4 | TRBV18 | CASSPSIAKNIQYF | TGTGCCAGCTCACCATCCATAGCCAAAAACATTCAGTACTTC
. | once | TRBJ2-3 | TRBV5-4 | CASSLALRADTQYF | TGTGCCAGCAGCTTGGCCCTTAGAGCAGATACGCAGTATTTT
TRBD1 | . | TRBJ1-5 | TRBV14 | CASSPRDRSPQPQHF | TGTGCCAGCAGCCCGAGGGACAGATCCCCTCAGCCCCAGCATTTT
TRBD1 | few | TRBJ1-5 | TRBV9 | CASSFTPGGDQPQHF | TGTGCCAGCAGCTTCACCCCAGGGGGCGATCAGCCCCAGCATTTT
TRBD1 | . | TRBJ2-5 | TRBV5-1 | CASSSLPRQGTQETQYF | TGTGCCAGCAGCTCCCTGCCGAGACAGGGGACCCAAGAGACCCAGTACTTC
. | . | TRBJ1-4 | TRBV12-3/TRBV12-4 | CASSYFAQKLFF | TGTGCCAGCAGCTATTTTGCTCAAAAACTGTTTTTT
. | . | TRBJ1-3 | TRBV30 | CAWSHRFYSGNTIYF | TGTGCCTGGAGTCACAGATTCTACTCTGGAAACACCATATATTTT
. | . | TRBJ1-5 | TRBV5-5 | CASSFSSNQPQHF | TGTGCCAGCAGCTTCAGTAGCAATCAGCCCCAGCATTTT
. | few | TRBJ1-2 | TRBV3-1/TRBV3-2 | CASSQVNQGSGYTF | TGTGCCAGCAGCCAAGTTAACCAGGGAAGCGGCTACACCTTC
. | . | TRBJ1-1 | TRBV5-4 | CASSWGGAEAFF | TGTGCCAGCAGCTGGGGGGGGGCTGAAGCTTTCTTT
. | . | TRBJ1-2 | TRBV28 | CASSLVNPGYGYTF | TGTGCCAGCAGTTTAGTCAACCCCGGCTATGGCTACACCTTC
. | few | TRBJ1-3 | TRBV5-4 | CASSKREGIGGNTIYF | TGTGCCAGCAGCAAACGAGAGGGTATAGGTGGAAACACCATATATTTT
. | . | TRBJ1-5 | TRBV7-9 | CASSPRGSINQPQHF | TGTGCCAGCAGCCCAAGGGGAAGTATCAATCAGCCCCAGCATTTT
. | . | TRBJ2-5 | TRBV5-6 | CASSSPFRTARSETQYF | TGTGCCAGCAGCTCTCCCTTCCGGACAGCCCGAAGTGAGACCCAGTACTTC
TRBD1 | . | TRBJ1-1 | TRBV7-6 | CASSFLRDRGETEAFF | TGTGCCAGCAGCTTCCTCAGGGACAGGGGAGAAACTGAAGCTTTCTTT
. | once | TRBJ2-7 | TRBV3-1/TRBV3-2 | CASSAPEDSYEQYF | TGTGCCAGCAGCGCCCCAGAGGACTCCTACGAGCAGTACTTC
. | . | TRBJ2-5 | TRBV24-1 | CATSLQETQYF | TGTGCCACCAGCCTACAAGAGACCCAGTACTTC
TRBD1 | . | TRBJ1-2 | TRBV28 | CASSHPGTGGVGDYGYTF | TGTGCCAGCAGTCACCCCGGGACAGGGGGAGTTGGGGACTATGGCTACACCTTC
. | . | TRBJ1-4 | TRBV12-5 | CASGPSAGDDEKLFF | TGTGCTAGTGGTCCGAGTGCAGGCGATGATGAAAAACTGTTTTTT
TRBD1 | . | TRBJ2-3 | TRBV30 | CASRTGGTDTQYF | TGTGCCTCGAGGACAGGGGGCACAGATACGCAGTATTTT
. | once | TRBJ2-7 | TRBV5-1 | CASSGRSSSGPFKPRSSYEQYF | TGCGCCAGCAGTGGAAGGTCGTCGTCTGGCCCCTTCAAGCCTAGGAGCTCCTACGAGCAGTACTTC
. | . | TRBJ1-4 | TRBV7-9 | CASSPLLVGDEKLFF | TGTGCCAGCAGCCCCCTACTGGTAGGAGATGAAAAACTGTTTTTT
TRBD2 | . | TRBJ2-1 | TRBV24-1 | CATSDLRGLAGEQFF | TGTGCCACCAGTGATTTGAGAGGACTAGCGGGCGAGCAGTTCTTC
. | . | TRBJ2-1 | TRBV27 | CASSPRPVEQFF | TGTGCCAGCAGCCCGCGCCCGGTTGAGCAGTTCTTC
. | . | TRBJ1-5 | TRBV5-4 | CASSRGTSNQPQHF | TGTGCCAGCAGCCGGGGTACGAGCAATCAGCCCCAGCATTTT
TRBD1 | . | TRBJ2-2 | TRBV6-5 | CASRGTAGELFF | TGTGCCAGCAGAGGGACAGCCGGGGAGCTGTTTTTT
TRBD2 | . | TRBJ2-1 | TRBV12-3/TRBV12-4 | CASSLRLAAVGVF | TGTGCCAGCAGTTTAAGACTAGCGGCGGTAGGGGTCTTC
TRBD1 | once | TRBJ1-5 | TRBV6-2/TRBV6-3 | CASSRTGVSNQPQHF | TGTGCCAGCAGCCGAACAGGGGTCAGCAATCAGCCCCAGCATTTT
TRBD1 | few | TRBJ1-2 | TRBV7-2 | CASSPDRENGYTF | TGTGCCAGCAGCCCTGACAGGGAAAATGGCTACACCTTC
. | . | TRBJ1-2 | TRBV3-1/TRBV3-2 | CASSQARGNYGYTF | TGTGCCAGCAGCCAAGCGAGAGGTAACTATGGCTACACCTTC
. | . | TRBJ2-7 | TRBV19 | CASSMQGSSYEQYF | TGTGCCAGTAGTATGCAGGGGAGCTCCTACGAGCAGTACTTC
TRBD1 | . | TRBJ1-4 | TRBV30 | CAWTGTAREKLFF | TGTGCCTGGACCGGGACAGCCAGAGAAAAACTGTTTTTT
TRBD1 | . | TRBJ2-7 | TRBV4-1 | CASSQAQGAYEQYF | TGCGCCAGCAGCCAAGCACAGGGGGCCTACGAGCAGTACTTC
TRBD1 | . | TRBJ1-5 | TRBV5-1 | CASSLAGQGNQPQHF | TGCGCCAGCAGCTTGGCGGGACAGGGCAATCAGCCCCAGCATTTT
. | . | TRBJ1-4 | TRBV9 | CASSGAGRNEKLFF | TGTGCCAGCAGCGGTGCGGGACGAAATGAAAAACTGTTTTTT
. | few | TRBJ2-7 | TRBV14 | CASSQLITDEQYF | TGTGCCAGCAGCCAACTGATTACTGACGAGCAGTACTTC
TRBD1 | . | TRBJ1-1 | TRBV4-1 | CASSQEVRGVNTEAFF | TGCGCCAGCAGCCAAGAGGTCAGGGGGGTGAACACTGAAGCTTTCTTT
. | . | TRBJ1-2 | TRBV30 | CAWTPWGNLPIYGYTF | TGTGCCTGGACCCCCTGGGGCAATCTCCCTATCTATGGCTACACCTTC
. | . | TRBJ2-1 | TRBV11-3 | CASSRGGRGEQFF | TGTGCCAGCAGTCGTGGGGGCCGAGGTGAGCAGTTCTTC
. | . | TRBJ1-3 | TRBV19 | CASNAWGASGNTIYF | TGTGCCAGTAACGCATGGGGAGCCTCTGGAAACACCATATATTTT
TRBD2 | . | TRBJ2-1 | TRBV28 | CASSYTSGELKFF | TGTGCCAGCAGTTATACTAGCGGGGAATTGAAGTTCTTC
. | . | TRBJ2-7 | TRBV2 | CASDNPVPPLAYEQYF | TGTGCCAGCGACAATCCAGTTCCTCCACTGGCATACGAGCAGTACTTC
. | . | TRBJ2-3 | TRBV30 | CACDLSPTSTDTQYF | TGTGCCTGTGATTTAAGTCCGACTAGCACAGATACGCAGTATTTT
. | . | TRBJ1-4 | TRBV25-1 | CASSAQGSATNEKLFF | TGTGCCAGCAGTGCGCAGGGCTCTGCAACTAATGAAAAACTGTTTTTT
. | . | TRBJ2-1 | TRBV10-3 | CATRDSSHNEQFF | TGTGCCACGCGGGACTCGAGCCACAATGAGCAGTTCTTC
TRBD2 | . | TRBJ2-5 | TRBV28 | CASSSPGGLQPDSLETQYF | TGTGCCAGCAGTTCCCCGGGGGGGCTCCAACCGGATAGTCTAGAGACCCAGTACTTC
TRBD1 | . | TRBJ1-1 | TRBV7-9 | CASSRTGGFAFF | TGTGCCAGCAGCCGGACAGGGGGCTTCGCTTTCTTT
. | . | TRBJ1-3 | TRBV4-2 | CASSQELGGYTIYF | TGTGCCAGCAGCCAAGAGTTAGGAGGTTACACCATATATTTT
TRBD2 | . | TRBJ2-1 | TRBV20-1 | CSASTLGGESYNEQFF | TGCAGTGCTAGTACTTTGGGAGGGGAATCCTACAATGAGCAGTTCTTC